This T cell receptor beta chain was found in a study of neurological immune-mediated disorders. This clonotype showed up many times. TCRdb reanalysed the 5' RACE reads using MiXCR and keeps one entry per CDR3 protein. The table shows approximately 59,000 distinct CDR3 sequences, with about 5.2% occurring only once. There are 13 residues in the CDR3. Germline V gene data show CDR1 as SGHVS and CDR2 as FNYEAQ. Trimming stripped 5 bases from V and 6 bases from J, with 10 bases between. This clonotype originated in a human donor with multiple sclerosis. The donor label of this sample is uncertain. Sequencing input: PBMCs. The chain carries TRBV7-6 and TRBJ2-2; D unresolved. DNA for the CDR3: TGTGCCAGCAGCCACGGACCTCCCGGGGAGCTGTTTTTT. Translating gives CASSHGPPGELFF.